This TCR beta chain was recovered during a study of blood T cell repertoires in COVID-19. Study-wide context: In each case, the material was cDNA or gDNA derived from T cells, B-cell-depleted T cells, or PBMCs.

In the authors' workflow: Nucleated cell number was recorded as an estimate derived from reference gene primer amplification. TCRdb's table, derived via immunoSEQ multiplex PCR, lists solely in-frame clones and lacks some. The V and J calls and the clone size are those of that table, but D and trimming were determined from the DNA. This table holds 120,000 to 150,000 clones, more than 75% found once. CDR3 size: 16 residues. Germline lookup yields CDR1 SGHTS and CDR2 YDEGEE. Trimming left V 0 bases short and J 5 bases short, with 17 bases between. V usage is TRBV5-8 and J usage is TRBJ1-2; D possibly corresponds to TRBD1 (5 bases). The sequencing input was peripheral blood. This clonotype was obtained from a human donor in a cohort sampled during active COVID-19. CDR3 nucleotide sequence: TGTGCCAGCAGCTTGGGCGATAGGACACCCGGGTATGGCTACACCTTC. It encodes CASSLGDRTPGYGYTF.